The 24 T cell receptor beta chains given below trace back to one sample, sequenced in a study of graft-versus-host responses after intestinal transplantation. The method was immunoSEQ multiplex PCR; TCRdb's version includes in-frame clones alone and lacks a portion of them. This sample has tens of thousands of clones; just under 95% occur once, and the top ten carry approximately 6.3%. Sequences were derived from bone marrow, sampled 700 to 850 days after intestinal transplantation. The receptor set was obtained from a human patient who received an intestinal transplant, so some T cells may come from the graft donor.

V and J are TRBV5-4 and TRBJ1-1; 9 bases map to TRBD1. The length of the CDR3 is 15 residues. The V and J ends lost 0 bases and 3 bases, in that order; junction bases with no gene match: 3. Germline CDR1 is SGHNT and CDR2 is YYREEE (reference sequence). The chain's CDR3 is CASSLGGQGYTEAFF. Written as DNA, the CDR3 is TGTGCCAGCAGCTTGGGGGGACAGGGCTACACTGAAGCTTTCTTT.

This chain links TRBV10-3 with TRBJ2-3, with TRBD2 matching 7 bases. Per germline, CDR1 ENHRY and CDR2 SYGVKD. Trimming at V came to 7 bases and at J to 2 bases, leaving 9 bases not matched to a gene. The CDR3 covers 15 residues. The CDR3 sequence: CAINAQGGPTDTQYF. The CDR3 coding sequence is TGTGCCATCAATGCCCAGGGAGGGCCCACAGATACGCAGTATTTT.

A word on this clone: At one end, the junction sequence differs from germline, possibly due to a read error. The rearrangement joins TRBV2 to TRBJ1-2; 11 bases are shared with TRBD1. Germline CDR1 is SNHLY and CDR2 is FYNNEI. CDR3 length: 13 amino acids. CDR3 DNA: TGTGCCAGGAGGGACAGGGGGTCGAATGGCCACACCTTC. This codes for CARRDRGSNGHTF. The full variable domain, its missing parts supplied by reference TRBV2 and TRBJ1-2, is EPEVTQTPSHQVTQMGQEVILRCVPISNHLYFYWYRQILGQKVEFLVSFYNNEISEKSEIFDDQFSVERPDGSNFTLKIRSTKLEDSAMYFCARRDRGSNGHTFGSGTRLTVV.

The chain employs TRBV11-2 and TRBJ2-5; tentative D call: TRBD1 (6 bases). Germline V lookup: CDR1 SGHAT, CDR2 FQNNGV. V lost 2 bases and J lost 5, with 21 bases in between. The CDR3 covers 17 residues. The CDR3 sequence: CASSLLKELQGRETQYF. The CDR3 region has the DNA TGTGCCAGCAGCTTATTAAAGGAACTACAGGGAAGGGAGACCCAGTACTTC.

This clone came up once. The chain is built from TRBV27 and TRBJ2-1; no reliable D call. CDR1 is MNHEY, CDR2 SMNVEV, per germline (reference sequence). Trimming pared 6 bases from V and 5 bases from J, leaving 5 bases between. The CDR3 spans 11 residues. The CDR3 DNA sequence: TGTGCCAGCAGCACAGACAATGAGCAGTTCTTC. It translates to CASSTDNEQFF.

This CDR3 reads CASSLRDRTEAFF. Written as DNA, the CDR3 is TGTGCCAGCAGCCTTAGGGATCGCACTGAAGCTTTCTTT. This chain connects TRBV7-2 to TRBJ1-1; D remains unclear. This CDR3 is built from 13 residues. Germline CDR1 SGHTA, CDR2 FQGNSA. The V and J ends lost 5 bases and 4 bases respectively, with 11 bases between them.

The chain recombines TRBV19 with TRBJ1-6; D is possibly TRBD1 (5 bases). The CDR3 is 15 amino acids. Germline V CDR1 and CDR2: LNHDA, SQIVND (reference sequence). V lost 0 bases to trimming and J lost 8 bases, with 11 bases between them. The CDR3 loop is CASSIDSGGDSPLHF. As DNA, the CDR3 is TGTGCCAGTAGTATAGACTCCGGAGGGGATTCACCCCTCCACTTT. The whole variable domain, remainder taken from reference TRBV19 and TRBJ1-6, is DGGITQSPKYLFRKEGQNVTLSCEQNLNHDAMYWYRQDPGQGLRLIYYSQIVNDFQKGDIAEGYSVSREKKESFPLTVTSAQKNPTAFYLCASSIDSGGDSPLHFGNGTRLTVT.

The CDR3 loop is CASSPVYRLAGGQYF. DNA for the CDR3: TGCGCCAGCAGCCCAGTCTATAGGCTAGCGGGAGGGCAGTACTTC. This chain joins TRBV4-1 and TRBJ2-7, with 11 bases matching TRBD2. The junction had 11 bases not matched to a gene; V was cut back by 4 bases and J by 9 bases. The CDR3 sequence is 15 residues long. Germline CDR1 reads MGHRA; CDR2 reads YSYEKL.

This rearrangement joins TRBV11-2 to TRBJ2-2, with TRBD2 as a possible D gene (5 bases). V was cut by 3 bases and J by 4 bases, with 12 bases left in between. In germline, CDR1 is SGHAT, CDR2 FQNNGV. The CDR3 consists of 15 residues. The CDR3, as DNA: TGTGCCAGCAGCTTCCCAGGTCGGGGCACCGGGGAGCTGTTTTTT. Protein sequence: CASSFPGRGTGELFF.

This clone was seen a single time. CDR3 in DNA: TGCGCCAGCAGCCAAGATTTTGCCGGGGAGCTGTTTTTT. The encoded protein is CASSQDFAGELFF. The J gene is TRBJ2-2, the V gene TRBV4-1; no reliable D call. The CDR3 is 13 residues long. Germline CDR1 and CDR2: MGHRA and YSYEKL. The germline V and J ends were trimmed by 0 bases and 6 bases, with 5 bases remaining between them.

J is TRBJ2-1 and V is TRBV6-5; weak D call: TRBD2 (6 bases). CDR3 length equals 13 residues. Germline values: CDR1 MNHEY, CDR2 SVGAGI. Trimming took off 6 bases at V and 5 bases at J, with 11 bases between the two ends. The CDR3 sequence: CASRRDLNNEQFF. The CDR3 nucleotides read TGTGCCAGCAGACGGGACTTAAACAATGAGCAGTTCTTC.

The CDR3 region is CASSPSRDRDNSPLHF. CDR3 DNA: TGTGCCAGCAGCCCCTCCCGGGACAGGGATAATTCACCCCTCCACTTT. V usage is TRBV7-6 and J usage is TRBJ1-6, with 9 bases that match TRBD1. V shed 5 bases and J 5 bases; nucleotides not matched to a gene: 7. Germline CDR1 SGHVS, CDR2 FNYEAQ. The CDR3 is made up of 16 amino acids.

The CDR3 region is CAWSYMGENIQYF. The CDR3 DNA sequence: TGTGCCTGGTCTTACATGGGCGAAAACATTCAGTACTTC. V gene TRBV30 combines with J gene TRBJ2-4; D ambiguous. The V end lost 5 bases, the J end lost 5 bases, and 13 bases lay between the germline ends. Germline assignment: CDR1 GTSNPN and CDR2 SVGIG (reference sequence). The CDR3 spans 13 residues.

The CDR3 bases are TGCGCCAGCAGCTTGGTGGCTAGCGGGGGCCCTTGGGGCACCGGGGAGCTGTTTTTT. Amino acids: CASSLVASGGPWGTGELFF. This chain uses TRBV5-1 with TRBJ2-2; TRBD2 aligns across 10 bases. V lost 0 bases and J lost 4; bases outside the gene matches: 12. This CDR3 contains 19 residues. The V gene's germline CDR1 is SGHRS and CDR2 YFSETQ. Together with reference TRBV5-1 and TRBJ2-2, the CDR3 gives the full variable domain: KAGVTQTPRYLIKTRGQQVTLSCSPISGHRSVSWYQQTPGQGLQFLFEYFSETQRNKGNFPGRFSGRQFSNSRSEMNVSTLELGDSALYLCASSLVASGGPWGTGELFFGEGSRLTVL.

The CDR3 bases are TGTGCCAGCAGTGTAGGGGGCTACGAGCAGTACTTC. Protein: CASSVGGYEQYF. The chain has TRBV2 and TRBJ2-7, with D possibly TRBD1 on 6 matching bases. Germline values: CDR1 SNHLY, CDR2 FYNNEI. The CDR3 length is 12 residues. V shed 4 bases and J shed 3 bases, with 7 bases lying between them.

V usage is TRBV6-5 and J usage is TRBJ1-2, with D possibly being TRBD1 (6 bases). Germline V lookup: CDR1 MNHEY, CDR2 SVGAGI. Deletions cut 1 base from V and 6 bases from J, with 9 bases between. The CDR3 runs to 13 residues. Here the CDR3 reads CASSYLRTDGYTF. Written as DNA, the CDR3 is TGTGCCAGCAGTTACTTGAGGACAGATGGCTACACCTTC.

The gene calls are TRBV5-4 and TRBJ1-3, with 9 bases fitting TRBD1. Germline-derived CDR1 and CDR2 are SGHNT and YYREEE (reference sequence). This CDR3 contains 15 residues. Unmatched junction bases numbered 1, after V lost 0 bases and J lost 3 bases. CDR3 sequence reads: CASSLETGGGNTIYF. CDR3 nucleotides: TGTGCCAGCAGCTTGGAGACAGGGGGTGGAAACACCATATATTTT.

The CDR3 bases are TGTGCCAGCAGCTTTTTCCGAACAGGGGGATCTGATACGCAGTATTTT. It yields the protein CASSFFRTGGSDTQYF. The chain recombines TRBV5-6 with TRBJ2-3; 8 nucleotides agree with TRBD1. The junction had 11 bases not matched to a gene; V was cut back by 2 bases and J by 6 bases. Germline V gene lookup returns CDR1 SGHDT and CDR2 YYEEEE. This CDR3 has 16 residues.

CDR3 amino acids: CASSPMHDNEQFF. The CDR3 DNA sequence: TGTGCCAGCAGTCCAATGCACGACAATGAGCAGTTCTTC. The chain has TRBV7-9 and TRBJ2-1; D not resolved. Per germline, CDR1 SEHNR and CDR2 FQNEAQ (reference sequence). V was clipped by 6 bases and J by 5 bases, with 11 bases between them. The CDR3 spans 13 residues.

The J gene is TRBJ2-7, the V gene TRBV29-1; possible D gene TRBD1, 6 bases. Germline CDR1 reads SQVTM; CDR2 reads ANQGSEA. CDR3 size: 15 residues. Trimming took off 4 bases at V and 1 base at J, with 17 bases between the two ends. CDR3 sequence reads: CSVGSWGTYSYEQYF. The CDR3 nucleotides read TGCAGCGTTGGATCGTGGGGGACATATTCCTACGAGCAGTACTTC.

The chain joins TRBV12-1 to TRBJ2-5; TRBD2, as called in the table, went unchecked against the DNA. TRBV12-1 is recorded as a pseudogene. This CDR3 is 16 amino acids long. The DNA of the CDR3 is TGTGCCAGCAGCTTGGCCGAGGGGGCGGGGGGCGCGACCCAGTACTTC. It translates to CASSLAEGAGGATQYF.

The J gene is TRBJ2-7, the V gene TRBV6-5; either TRBD1 or TRBD2 may fit D (5 bases each). The germline CDR1 and CDR2 sequences are MNHEY and SVGAGI. V lost 2 bases and J 0 bases, leaving 11 bases between the germline ends. CDR3 length: 15 residues. CDR3 in DNA: TGTGCCAGCAGTTACGTCGAGGGGAGCTCCTACGAGCAGTACTTC. This gives the protein CASSYVEGSSYEQYF.

V usage is TRBV19 and J usage is TRBJ2-1; D gene ambiguous. Trimming shortened V by 7 bases and J by 3 bases, and 22 bases separated the two germline ends. The length of the CDR3 is 17 residues. Germline V CDR1 and CDR2: LNHDA, SQIVND (reference sequence). The CDR3 spells CASTNPPRPSVYNEQFF. The CDR3 bases are TGTGCCAGTACCAACCCCCCACGACCCTCGGTCTACAATGAGCAGTTCTTC.

The J gene is TRBJ1-1, the V gene TRBV10-3; D not resolved. The V and J ends lost 3 bases and 6 bases respectively, with 11 bases between them. The CDR3 consists of 13 residues. Germline V gene lookup returns CDR1 ENHRY and CDR2 SYGVKD. Here the CDR3 reads CAISDTLGAEAFF. In DNA, the CDR3 is TGTGCCATCAGTGACACGCTGGGCGCTGAAGCTTTCTTT.